The 10 T cell receptor beta chains below were found in one sample sequenced in a study of control samples from healthy donors and cancer patients. TCRdb's table, derived via immunoSEQ multiplex PCR, lists solely in-frame clones and lacks some. The sample records some 120,000 clones, roughly 90% being singletons. Input material: blood. These receptors originate from a man aged 18 to 30 in good health.

The rearrangement links TRBV7-2 to TRBJ1-1; a weak D match, TRBD1 (5 bases). From germline, CDR1 is SGHTA and CDR2 FQGNSA. CDR3 size: 12 residues. V lost 5 bases to trimming and J lost 4 bases, with 8 bases between them. The CDR3 is CASSGRATEAFF. CDR3 nucleotide sequence: TGTGCCAGCAGCGGCAGGGCCACTGAAGCTTTCTTT.

The rearrangement uses TRBV3-1 (or the pseudogene TRBV3-2) and TRBJ2-7; D uncertain. V was cut by 0 bases and J by 0 bases, with 9 bases left in between. Germline loops: CDR1 LGHDT, CDR2 YNNKEL (reference sequence). CDR3 length: 15 residues. CDR3 residues: CASSQDSRRSYEQYF. As DNA, the CDR3 is TGTGCCAGCAGCCAAGATTCCCGGCGCTCCTACGAGCAGTACTTC.

This clone was seen only a few times. Written as DNA, the CDR3 is TGTGCCAGCAGCCTGGACAGGAATCAGCCCCAGCATTTT. It specifies CASSLDRNQPQHF. The chain links TRBV5-5 to TRBJ1-5; 7 bases agree with TRBD1. The J segment lost 4 bases and the V segment lost 4 bases, leaving 2 bases of the junction unmatched. The germline V gene has CDR1 SGHKS and CDR2 YYEKEE (reference sequence). The length of the CDR3 is 13 residues. Drawing the rest from reference TRBV5-5 and TRBJ1-5, the complete variable domain is DAGVTQSPTHLIKTRGQQVTLRCSPISGHKSVSWYQQVLGQGPQFIFQYYEKEERGRGNFPDRFSARQFPNYSSELNVNALLLGDSALYLCASSLDRNQPQHFGDGTRLSIL.

The V call is TRBV9, the J call TRBJ1-3; D not resolved. Germline-derived CDR1 and CDR2 are SGDLS and YYNGEE. The CDR3 is 15 residues long. V was trimmed by 0 bases and J by 0 bases, leaving 7 bases between them. The CDR3, as DNA: TGTGCCAGCAGCGTAGGTCATCACTCTGGAAACACCATATATTTT. Translated: CASSVGHHSGNTIYF.

The chain combines TRBV5-1 with TRBJ2-3; maybe TRBD1 (5 bases). The ends were cut back, 1 base at V and 0 bases at J, with 9 bases in the middle. This CDR3 contains 15 residues. Germline V gene sequence: CDR1 SGHRS, CDR2 YFSETQ. The chain's CDR3 is CASSLTGASTDTQYF. CDR3 coding DNA: TGCGCCAGCAGCTTGACTGGGGCGAGCACAGATACGCAGTATTTT.

This clone was found a few times. The rearrangement uses TRBV27 and TRBJ2-6; perhaps TRBD1 as D (5 bases). The CDR3 runs to 18 residues. CDR1 and CDR2 (germline): MNHEY, SMNVEV (reference sequence). Trimming pared 1 base from V and 4 bases from J, leaving 17 bases between. CDR3 in DNA: TGTGCCAGCAGTTTATACGGTTGGGGCGGCGTCGGGGCCAACGTCCTGACTTTC. Translating gives CASSLYGWGGVGANVLTF.

V gene TRBV9 combines with J gene TRBJ2-2; a possible D gene is TRBD2 (7 bases). Germline V gene lookup returns CDR1 SGDLS and CDR2 YYNGEE. The CDR3 is 17 amino acids. Trimming removed 0 bases at V and 3 bases at J, with 15 bases between. CDR3 protein: CASSVGPTGGDTGELFF. CDR3 DNA sequence: TGTGCCAGCAGCGTAGGACCGACGGGGGGCGACACCGGGGAGCTGTTTTTT.

The chain is built from TRBV9 and TRBJ2-1, with D perhaps matching TRBD2 (6 bases). CDR3 length: 15 amino acids. V was clipped by 3 bases and J by 7 bases, with 17 bases between them. Per the germline V gene, CDR1 is SGDLS and CDR2 is YYNGEE. CDR3 DNA sequence: TGTGCCAGCAGCGCGGGACTTACCACACAAAATGAGCAGTTCTTC. Protein: CASSAGLTTQNEQFF.

The V call is TRBV2, the J call TRBJ2-1; 8 bases are shared with TRBD2. V was pared by 6 bases and J by 4 bases, with 11 bases of the junction left unmatched. The CDR3 sequence is 16 residues long. Germline CDR1 and CDR2: SNHLY and FYNNEI. The CDR3 DNA sequence: TGTGCCAGCAGCGATCCGGCGGGGGGTTCGTACAATGAGCAGTTCTTC. Amino acids: CASSDPAGGSYNEQFF.

The chain couples TRBV21-1 to TRBJ1-4. TRBV21-1 is classified as a pseudogene. This CDR3 has 16 residues. The CDR3 DNA reads as TGTGCCAGCAGCAAATATGGGGCAGGGAGGGGCGAAAAACTGTTTTTT. Translated: CASSKYGAGRGEKLFF.